This T cell receptor beta chain is drawn from a study of T cell repertoires in cytomegalovirus infection. TCRdb reprocessed the reads with MiXCR, giving one entry per CDR3 protein. The data show around 300,000 distinct CDR3 sequences, with more than 8% seen just once and around 4.5% held by the top ten. The CDR3 runs to 16 residues. Germline CDR1 is MNHEY and CDR2 is SVGAGI. V gave up 2 bases and J gave up 1 base, with 14 bases separating them. This clonotype was counted a few times. The origin of this receptor is a human donor in good health (CMV status not recorded). Some clones in this sample may be carry-over from other donors' samples. Sequenced sample: PBMCs. The chain has TRBV6-5 and TRBJ1-1, with no clear D. The CDR3 sequence is CASSYTRFGSNTEAFF. CDR3 nucleotide sequence: TGTGCCAGCAGTTACACCCGGTTTGGGTCGAACACTGAAGCTTTCTTT.